This is a list of T cell receptor beta chains from one sample in a study of control samples from healthy donors and cancer patients. Measured with immunoSEQ multiplex PCR; TCRdb has only the in-frame clones, and not every one. The table lists about 120,000 clones, more than 70% of them singletons, with approximately 3.2% in the top ten. Sequencing was performed on blood. Receptors were obtained from a man between 35 and 55 years old in good health. CDR3s include the opening cysteine and the closing phenylalanine or tryptophan. A D gene is named only where the DNA matches it firmly. Rows give clone size only sometimes, using once, few, many, or a class for an expanded clone.

- - TRBJ1-2 TRBV7-9 CASSLVEGIGGYTF TGTGCCAGCAGCTTAGTTGAGGGGATTGGAGGCTACACCTTC
- - TRBJ1-2 TRBV25-1 CASSFSGTGANYGYTF TGTGCCAGCAGTTTTTCGGGGACTGGGGCTAACTATGGCTACACCTTC
- - TRBJ2-3 TRBV19 CASRDGPSTDTQYF TGTGCCAGCCGGGACGGCCCTAGCACAGATACGCAGTATTTT
- TRBD2 TRBJ2-5 TRBV4-1 CASSYRLAGGIETQYF TGCGCCAGCAGCTATAGACTAGCGGGGGGGATAGAGACCCAGTACTTC
- - TRBJ1-1 TRBV30 CAWSLWRANTEAFF TGTGCCTGGAGTCTCTGGCGGGCGAACACTGAAGCTTTCTTT
- - TRBJ1-4 TRBV6-6 CASSQGGTNEKLFF TGTGCCAGCAGCCAAGGGGGGACCAATGAAAAACTGTTTTTT
- - TRBJ1-1 TRBV29-1 CSFGFVNTEAFF TGCAGCTTTGGCTTCGTGAACACTGAAGCTTTCTTT
- - TRBJ1-1 TRBV4-3 CASSQEMGLNTEAFF TGCGCCAGCAGCCAAGAAATGGGGCTGAACACTGAAGCTTTCTTT
- - TRBJ2-7 TRBV12-5 CASRAGTYQISYEQYF TGTGCTAGTCGGGCGGGGACCTACCAAATTTCCTACGAGCAGTACTTC
- - TRBJ1-1 TRBV11-2 CASSGVVNEAFF TGTGCCAGCAGCGGAGTGGTTAATGAAGCTTTCTTT
- - TRBJ1-1 TRBV27 CASSLTGTKSTEAFF TGTGCCAGCAGTCTAACCGGGACTAAGAGCACTGAAGCTTTCTTT
once - TRBJ1-4 TRBV7-2 CASSLGRPNEKLFF TGTGCCAGCAGCCTCGGGAGGCCTAATGAAAAACTGTTTTTT
- - TRBJ1-1 TRBV2 CASRVDTVEAFF TGTGCCAGCAGGGTTGACACCGTCGAAGCTTTCTTT
- - TRBJ2-1 TRBV2 CASSRLWDNEQFF TGTGCCAGCAGTCGTTTGTGGGACAATGAGCAGTTCTTC
- - TRBJ1-5 TRBV9 CASSVDGGGNQPQHF TGTGCCAGCAGCGTAGATGGGGGGGGTAATCAGCCCCAGCATTTT
- TRBD1 TRBJ1-2 TRBV5-4 CASTPDRGLGGYTF TGTGCCAGCACCCCGGACAGGGGGCTTGGGGGCTACACCTTC
- - TRBJ1-6 TRBV7-9 CASSSGTFDNSPLHF TGTGCCAGCAGCTCCGGGACGTTTGATAATTCACCCCTCCACTTT
- - TRBJ1-2 TRBV25-1 CASRQSGGGYTF TGTGCCAGCCGGCAAAGTGGAGGGGGCTACACCTTC
few TRBD1 TRBJ1-1 TRBV7-6 CASSSLTGGTEAFF TGTGCCAGCAGCTCCCTGACAGGGGGCACTGAAGCTTTCTTT
- - TRBJ1-2 TRBV19 CASSILFGDRANYGYTF TGTGCCAGTAGTATTCTGTTCGGTGACAGAGCTAACTATGGCTACACCTTC
- - TRBJ1-6 TRBV6-5 CASRPGRNNSPLHF TGTGCCAGCAGACCGGGACGGAATAATTCACCCCTCCACTTT
once - TRBJ2-2 TRBV6-4 CASSDSGGTGELFF TGTGCCAGCAGTGACTCCGGGGGCACCGGGGAGCTGTTTTTT
- - TRBJ2-2 TRBV28 CASSLLGGNTGELFF TGTGCCAGCAGTTTACTAGGGGGGAACACCGGGGAGCTGTTTTTT
- TRBD2 TRBJ2-7 TRBV20-1 CSASKGLAGPYEQYF TGCAGTGCTAGTAAGGGACTAGCGGGGCCCTACGAGCAGTACTTC
- TRBD1 TRBJ2-3 TRBV6-5 CASTDRDEADTQYF TGTGCCAGCACCGACAGGGATGAAGCAGATACGCAGTATTTT
- TRBD2 TRBJ2-1 TRBV2 CASSKTSGGDEQFF TGTGCCAGCAGTAAGACTAGCGGGGGAGATGAGCAGTTCTTC
- - TRBJ1-5 TRBV2 CASSRTHSNQPQHF TGTGCCAGCAGTCGGACCCATAGCAATCAGCCCCAGCATTTT
few TRBD2 TRBJ2-3 TRBV29-1 CSVVGGGLVWTDTQYF TGCAGCGTTGTCGGCGGGGGGTTAGTCTGGACAGATACGCAGTATTTT
- TRBD1 TRBJ1-1 TRBV16 CASSQPGTDEAFF TGTGCCAGCAGCCAGCCTGGGACAGATGAAGCTTTCTTT
- - TRBJ2-7 TRBV5-1 CASSLTGAYEQYF TGCGCCAGCAGCTTGACAGGAGCCTACGAGCAGTACTTC
once TRBD2 TRBJ2-5 TRBV9 CASSGTSGGAYETQYF TGTGCCAGCAGCGGAACTAGCGGGGGGGCCTATGAGACCCAGTACTTC
- TRBD1 TRBJ1-5 TRBV30 CAWSVSRGGPQHF TGTGCCTGGAGTGTCTCCAGGGGGGGCCCCCAGCATTTT
- - TRBJ1-1 TRBV12-5 CASGLASEAFF TGTGCTAGTGGTTTGGCCTCAGAAGCTTTCTTT
- - TRBJ2-1 TRBV24-1 CATSDATKRVGSYNEQFF TGTGCCACCAGTGACGCAACCAAGCGGGTAGGATCCTACAATGAGCAGTTCTTC
- TRBD1 TRBJ1-2 TRBV30 CAWRTGRVYGYTF TGTGCCTGGAGGACAGGGAGGGTCTATGGCTACACCTTC
- - TRBJ2-6 TRBV6-5 CASTNQGRGANVLTF TGTGCCAGCACCAACCAGGGGAGGGGGGCCAACGTCCTGACTTTC
- - TRBJ2-2 TRBV7-2 CASSPIPQNTGELFF TGTGCCAGCAGCCCCATCCCGCAGAACACCGGGGAGCTGTTTTTT
once - TRBJ2-5 TRBV12-2 CARVAGIRETQYF TGTGCACGAGTGGCTGGCATCAGGGAGACCCAGTACTTC
- - TRBJ2-2 TRBV28 CASSPNRGNTGELFF TGTGCCAGCAGCCCTAACCGGGGAAACACCGGGGAGCTGTTTTTT
- - TRBJ1-6 TRBV30 CAWRYDQASPLHF TGTGCCTGGAGGTATGACCAGGCTTCACCCCTCCACTTT
- TRBD2 TRBJ2-2 TRBV6-4 CASSEDRGGGTGELFF TGTGCCAGCAGTGAAGACCGAGGCGGGGGGACCGGGGAGCTGTTTTTT
- - TRBJ1-4 TRBV18 CASSPRQLATNEKLFF TGTGCCAGCTCACCACGACAGCTTGCAACTAATGAAAAACTGTTTTTT
- - TRBJ1-6 TRBV9 CASSVDFGGNSPLHF TGTGCCAGCAGCGTAGATTTCGGGGGGAATTCACCCCTCCACTTT